A single sample gave rise to the 17 T cell receptor beta chains below, sequenced in a study of T-cell reconstitution after alpha-beta-depleted transplantation in children. The authors prepared the TCRbeta library with unique molecular identifiers. TCRdb itself ran the PCR reads through MiXCR, one entry per CDR3 protein. The profile covers fewer than 25,000 distinct CDR3 sequences, with roughly 10% appearing a single time and 20% to 25% taken by the ten largest. The sample here was PBMCs from the stem cell graft donor, taken from the stem cell graft. The receptors originated from a human donor who donated a stem cell graft to a child with chronic granulomatous disease.

This clonotype was picked up many times. This chain uses TRBV7-8 with TRBJ2-7, with D perhaps matching TRBD1 (6 bases). The CDR3 contains 17 residues. V lost 5 bases to trimming and J lost 3 bases, with 23 bases between them. Germline V gene lookup returns CDR1 SGHVS and CDR2 FQNEAQ. In DNA form, the CDR3 reads TGTGCCAGCAGCCCATACAATCGAGGGACACTCGGCTACGAGCAGTACTTC. It translates to CASSPYNRGTLGYEQYF.

This clonotype was detected ten times or more. The chain recombines TRBV20-1 with TRBJ2-1; 13 positions agree with TRBD2. CDR3 length: 19 amino acids. Unmatched junction bases numbered 14, after V lost 0 bases and J lost 6 bases. CDR1 is DFQATT and CDR2 is SNEGSKA in the germline V gene (reference sequence). CDR3 amino acids: CSARDPGTSGERGPNEQFF. The CDR3 bases are TGCAGTGCTAGAGATCCGGGGACTAGCGGGGAGAGAGGCCCCAATGAGCAGTTCTTC.

The V gene is TRBV3-1, the J gene TRBJ2-1; D gene uncertain. The germline V gene encodes CDR1 LGHDT and CDR2 YNNKEL (reference sequence). V was cut by 10 bases and J by 0 bases, with 19 bases left in between. The CDR3 is 16 residues long. The CDR3, as DNA: TGTGCCACCTCCCAGGATCTAGAAAGCTCCTACAATGAGCAGTTCTTC. This translates into CATSQDLESSYNEQFF.

This clonotype was counted a few times. V and J are TRBV9 and TRBJ2-7, with D tentatively TRBD2 (5 bases). The CDR3 sequence is 14 residues long. The V gene lost 0 bases and the J gene lost 3 bases, with 10 bases spanning the gap. The germline V gene has CDR1 SGDLS and CDR2 YYNGEE. CDR3 in amino acids: CASSVASGNYEQYF. DNA for the CDR3: TGTGCCAGCAGCGTAGCCTCGGGAAACTACGAGCAGTACTTC.

This clonotype was observed many times. The J gene is TRBJ2-5, the V gene TRBV7-2, with 10 bases matching TRBD2. The trim removed 2 bases at V and 4 bases at J, leaving 4 bases unmatched. The CDR3 covers 15 residues. Germline CDR1 is SGHTA and CDR2 is FQGNSA. CDR3 nucleotide sequence: TGTGCCAGCAGCTTAACTAGCGGGATTGCAGAGACCCAGTACTTC. It yields the protein CASSLTSGIAETQYF.

The chain joins TRBV3-1 to TRBJ1-6, with TRBD1 matching over 9 bases. Germline-derived CDR1 and CDR2 are LGHDT and YNNKEL (reference sequence). This CDR3 contains 18 residues. This chain's CDR3 is CTFRHPGQGILNNSPLHF. In DNA form, the CDR3 reads TGTACCTTCAGGCACCCGGGACAGGGAATTCTCAATAATTCACCCCTCCACTTT.

The sample holds many counts of this clonotype. The chain combines TRBV7-8 with TRBJ2-1, with D perhaps matching TRBD2 (6 bases). Germline V gene sequence: CDR1 SGHVS, CDR2 FQNEAQ. There are 12 residues in the CDR3. V was shortened by 8 bases and J by 8 bases, with 13 bases between the two germline ends. CDR3 region: CASGGSGDEQFF. The CDR3 coding sequence is TGTGCCAGCGGAGGGAGTGGCGATGAGCAGTTCTTC. The whole variable domain, filled in from reference TRBV7-8 and TRBJ2-1, reads GAGVSQSPRYKVAKRGQDVALRCDPISGHVSLFWYQQALGQGPEFLTYFQNEAQLDKSGLPSDRFFAERPEGSVSTLKIQRTQQEDSAVYLCASGGSGDEQFFGPGTRLTVL.

The sample holds many counts of this clonotype. The chain has TRBV5-6 and TRBJ2-2, with TRBD1 matching over 8 bases. Trimming cost V 0 bases and J 5 bases; bases outside gene matches: 3. CDR1 is SGHDT and CDR2 is YYEEEE in the germline V gene. CDR3 length: 15 residues. CDR3 DNA: TGTGCCAGCAGCTTGGTACAGGGGGATACCGGGGAGCTGTTTTTT. Translated, it gives CASSLVQGDTGELFF.

There are many counts of this clonotype. The chain's CDR3 is CAISGTDGLKYVQFF. The CDR3 DNA sequence: TGTGCCATCAGTGGCACAGACGGACTGAAATACGTGCAGTTCTTC. The chain joins TRBV10-3 to TRBJ2-1; D perhaps matches TRBD2 (5 bases). This CDR3 spans 15 amino acids. Germline CDR1 is ENHRY and CDR2 is SYGVKD. The V and J ends lost 4 bases and 12 bases respectively, with 22 bases between them.

This clonotype was picked up many times. This sequence joins TRBV6-5 and TRBJ2-5; D might be TRBD2 (6 bases). The CDR3 extends over 14 amino acids. Germline V gives CDR1 MNHEY, CDR2 SVGAGI. Trimming shortened V by 7 bases and J by 6 bases, and 18 bases separated the two germline ends. The CDR3 DNA reads as TGTGCCAGCAAACGTGGGGGGATGTGGAAGACCCAGTACTTC. Protein product: CASKRGGMWKTQYF.

This clonotype was counted ten times or more. The rearrangement links TRBV3-1 to TRBJ2-5, with 8 bases fitting TRBD1. CDR3 length: 15 amino acids. The germline gives CDR1 LGHDT, CDR2 YNNKEL (reference sequence). Trimming took 5 bases from V and 6 from J; bases not matched to a gene: 11. CDR3 coding DNA: TGTGCCAGCAGCGATGAAGACAGGGGCGTAAAGACCCAGTACTTC. Translation gives CASSDEDRGVKTQYF.

The sample holds many counts of this clonotype. The CDR3 DNA reads TGCGCCAGCAGCTTGGTCGGCGATACGCAGTATTTT. It specifies CASSLVGDTQYF. The V gene is TRBV5-1, the J gene TRBJ2-3; D not resolved. The CDR3 runs to 12 residues. Germline lookup yields CDR1 SGHRS and CDR2 YFSETQ. V lost 0 bases to trimming and J lost 6 bases, with 5 bases between them.

At least ten counts were recorded for this clonotype. CDR3 region: CASSLEAGIGEQYF. The CDR3 coding sequence is TGCGCCAGCAGCTTGGAAGCAGGGATAGGAGAGCAGTACTTC. The rearrangement links TRBV5-1 to TRBJ2-7; a possible D gene is TRBD1 (5 bases). The CDR3 sequence is 14 residues long. Trimming stripped 0 bases from V and 7 bases from J, with 14 bases between. Germline values: CDR1 SGHRS, CDR2 YFSETQ. The whole variable domain, filled in from reference TRBV5-1 and TRBJ2-7, reads KAGVTQTPRYLIKTRGQQVTLSCSPISGHRSVSWYQQTPGQGLQFLFEYFSETQRNKGNFPGRFSGRQFSNSRSEMNVSTLELGDSALYLCASSLEAGIGEQYFGPGTRLTVT.

This clonotype showed up many times. V is TRBV7-2 and J is TRBJ2-1; D is tentatively TRBD1 or TRBD2 (6 bases each). V dropped 5 bases and J dropped 8 bases, with 25 bases sitting between them. The CDR3 contains 17 residues. Germline V gives CDR1 SGHTA, CDR2 FQGNSA. The CDR3 spells CASSIYKGGHIGDEQFF. The CDR3 bases are TGTGCCAGCAGCATTTATAAGGGGGGCCATATAGGAGATGAGCAGTTCTTC.

This clonotype showed up many times. The junction departs from germline at one end; a sequencing error may be responsible. This chain joins TRBV7-2 and TRBJ2-6, with 8 bases identical to TRBD1. CDR1 SGHTA and CDR2 FQGNSA come from the germline V gene. This CDR3 region has 16 residues. CDR3 nucleotide sequence: TGTGCCAGCAGTTTAGCAGGGGGCAGTGGGGCCAACGTCCTGACTTTC. This translates into CASSLAGGSGANVLTF.

This clonotype was observed a few times. The V call is TRBV10-2, the J call TRBJ2-1; tentatively, D is TRBD2 (6 bases). V lost 9 bases and J lost 0, with 12 bases in between. The CDR3 contains 14 residues. Germline CDR1 WSHSY, CDR2 SAAADI. The CDR3 DNA sequence: TGCGCCAGTACCGCCGGGGGCTCCTACAATGAGCAGTTCTTC. It yields the protein CASTAGGSYNEQFF.

In this sample, this clonotype turned up many times. The gene calls are TRBV6-4 and TRBJ2-1, with 14 positions matching TRBD2. The germline V gene encodes CDR1 MRHNA and CDR2 SNTAGT. Losses at the gene ends were 4 bases for V and 7 bases for J; bases not matched to a gene: 0. This CDR3 is 14 amino acids long. CDR3 protein: CASSGLAGGNEQFF. DNA for the CDR3: TGTGCCAGCAGTGGACTAGCGGGGGGGAATGAGCAGTTCTTC.